This TCR beta chain is from a study of T cells in tuberculosis. On the study more broadly: The T cells targeted glucose monomycolate, a mycobacterial lipid, via CD1B.

As to this clone: Its antigen is undetermined.

Study results and limitations: Active tuberculosis alpha repertoires lay closer to GMM-specific TCRs than controls'.

Some clones are missing from TCRdb's copy, which holds only in-frame ones; the method was immunoSEQ multiplex PCR. This sample has 30,000 to 35,000 clones, with 80% to 95% found just once. Indicated time point: new active TB diagnosis, blood taken before or within 7 days of starting treatment. This receptor was obtained from an adult with tuberculosis. The sequenced sample was PBMCs, obtained at tuberculosis diagnosis.

CDR3 region: CASKAGTAGEKLFF. Here the CDR3 DNA reads TGTGCCAGCAAAGCAGGAACAGCAGGGGAAAAACTGTTTTTT. V is TRBV2 and J is TRBJ1-4; TRBD1 might be the D (5 bases). The V end was cut by 7 bases, the J end by 8 bases, with 17 bases between. CDR3 length: 14 residues. The germline V gene has CDR1 SNHLY and CDR2 FYNNEI. Full variable domain (missing parts from reference TRBV2 and TRBJ1-4): EPEVTQTPSHQVTQMGQEVILRCVPISNHLYFYWYRQILGQKVEFLVSFYNNEISEKSEIFDDQFSVERPDGSNFTLKIRSTKLEDSAMYFCASKAGTAGEKLFFGSGTQLSVL.